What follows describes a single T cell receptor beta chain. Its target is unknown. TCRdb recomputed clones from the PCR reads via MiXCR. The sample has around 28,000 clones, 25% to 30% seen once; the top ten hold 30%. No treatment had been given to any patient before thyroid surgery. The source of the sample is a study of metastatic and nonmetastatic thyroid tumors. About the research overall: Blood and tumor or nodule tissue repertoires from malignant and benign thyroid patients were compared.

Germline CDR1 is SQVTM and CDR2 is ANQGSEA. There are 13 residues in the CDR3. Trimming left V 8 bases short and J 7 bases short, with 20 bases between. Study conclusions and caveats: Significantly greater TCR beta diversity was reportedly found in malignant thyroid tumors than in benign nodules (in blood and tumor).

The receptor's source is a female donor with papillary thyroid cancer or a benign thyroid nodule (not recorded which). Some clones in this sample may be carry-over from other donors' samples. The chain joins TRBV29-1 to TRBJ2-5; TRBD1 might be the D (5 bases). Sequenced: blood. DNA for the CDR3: TGCAGCCTTAAACAGGTCCTCCACGGGACCCAGTACTTC. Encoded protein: CSLKQVLHGTQYF.